The text below deals with one T cell receptor beta chain. Its target is not known. Germline lookup yields CDR1 MNHEY and CDR2 SVGAGI. The CDR3 length is 13 residues. V shed 0 bases and J shed 10 bases, with 7 bases lying between them. This record comes from a study of CD8 T cells in Susac syndrome. Peripheral blood CD8+ and CD4+ T cells were profiled by TCR beta sequencing. General study findings and limits: Susac-specific public clones were found in both the total CD8+ and the CD8+ TEMRA repertoires, with more than 15 in the former and about 5 in the latter.

Random hexamers were used to reverse transcribe the RNA input (about 0.45 to 1 ug). Multiplex PCR with immunoSEQ amplified the TCR beta CDR3 across 54 Vbeta and 13 Jbeta. Using its own MiXCR run on the immunoSEQ multiplex PCR reads, TCRdb lists one record per CDR3 protein. The sample shows tens of thousands of distinct CDR3 sequences, roughly 95% of them seen only once. This sequence originates from a human donor with Susac syndrome. Specimen: CD8+ T cells from PBMCs. The rearrangement links TRBV6-5 to TRBJ1-6; D gene unclear. The CDR3 nucleotides read TGTGCCAGCAGTTACTCGAATTCCTCACCCCTCCACTTT. Translated: CASSYSNSSPLHF.